Listed below are T cell receptor beta chains from one sample, sequenced in a study of T cells in Graves' hyperthyroidism and ophthalmopathy. TCRdb recomputed calls from the multiplex PCR reads with MiXCR, one row per CDR3 protein. The repertoire holds around 300,000 distinct CDR3 sequences, with roughly 13% as singletons. The specimen was blood. The receptors come from a woman younger than 45 with Graves' hyperthyroidism. Both conserved end residues are part of each CDR3. The D gene is left open where the match is weak. A clone size is listed for some rows: how often the clone was seen (once, few, many), or a class if it is expanded.

V gene: TRBV11-2; D gene: NA; clone size: many; J gene: TRBJ2-3; CDR3 DNA: TGTGCCAGCAGCTTAGGCTCACTCCGGGGCACAGATACGCAGTATTTT; CDR3 protein: CASSLGSLRGTDTQYF
V gene: TRBV11-2; D gene: NA; clone size: few; J gene: TRBJ2-2; CDR3 DNA: TGTGCCAGCAGCCCCACGGCGGTTCCCGGGGAGCTGTTTTTT; CDR3 protein: CASSPTAVPGELFF
V gene: TRBV7-9; D gene: NA; clone size: many; J gene: TRBJ1-1; CDR3 DNA: TGTGCCAGCAGCCAACCACCTGGCGGACTCATGAACACTGAAGCTTTCTTT; CDR3 protein: CASSQPPGGLMNTEAFF
V gene: TRBV28; D gene: NA; clone size: many; J gene: TRBJ1-3; CDR3 DNA: TGTGCCAGCATTGGAGAAAACACCATATATTTT; CDR3 protein: CASIGENTIYF
V gene: TRBV7-2; D gene: TRBD1; clone size: few; J gene: TRBJ2-2; CDR3 DNA: TGTGCCAGCAGCCGTGACAGGGGTGAGACCGGGGAGCTGTTTTTT; CDR3 protein: CASSRDRGETGELFF
V gene: TRBV3-1; D gene: NA; clone size: few; J gene: TRBJ1-4; CDR3 DNA: TGTGCCAGCAGCCAAGATTTACAGGACGGAAAACTGTTTTTT; CDR3 protein: CASSQDLQDGKLFF
V gene: TRBV7-9; D gene: TRBD1; clone size: many; J gene: TRBJ2-4; CDR3 DNA: TGTGCCAGCAGCTCACCGGGACAGGGGAACATTCAGTACTTC; CDR3 protein: CASSSPGQGNIQYF
V gene: TRBV20-1; D gene: NA; clone size: NA; J gene: TRBJ2-4; CDR3 DNA: TGCAGTGCCCAACACGAAATTCAGTACTTC; CDR3 protein: CSAQHEIQYF
V gene: TRBV15; D gene: NA; clone size: many; J gene: TRBJ1-4; CDR3 DNA: TGTGCCACCAGCAGATCCCTAGACGGGAGTGAAAAACTGTTTTTT; CDR3 protein: CATSRSLDGSEKLFF
V gene: TRBV9; D gene: NA; clone size: many; J gene: TRBJ1-2; CDR3 DNA: TGTGCCAGCAGCGTTAACGGCCCCGGGGATGGCTACACCTTC; CDR3 protein: CASSVNGPGDGYTF
V gene: TRBV9; D gene: NA; clone size: NA; J gene: TRBJ2-7; CDR3 DNA: TGTGCCGGCCCGGATGGGGAGCAGTACTTC; CDR3 protein: CAGPDGEQYF
V gene: TRBV29-1; D gene: NA; clone size: NA; J gene: TRBJ2-3; CDR3 DNA: TGCAGCGTCGGGGGGCCCTACACAGATACGCAGTATTTT; CDR3 protein: CSVGGPYTDTQYF
V gene: TRBV7-3; D gene: TRBD2; clone size: few; J gene: TRBJ2-7; CDR3 DNA: TGTGCCAGCAGCAGGACTAGCGGGGAGTTGGAAGAGCAGTACTTC; CDR3 protein: CASSRTSGELEEQYF
V gene: TRBV7-2; D gene: TRBD2; clone size: many; J gene: TRBJ2-3; CDR3 DNA: TGTGCCAGCAGTTTTGGCGGGAGTTCAGATACGCAGTATTTT; CDR3 protein: CASSFGGSSDTQYF
V gene: TRBV2; D gene: TRBD2; clone size: few; J gene: TRBJ2-5; CDR3 DNA: TGTGCCAGCAGTGAAGTGCTAGCGGGGGAGCAAGAGACCCAGTACTTC; CDR3 protein: CASSEVLAGEQETQYF
V gene: TRBV30; D gene: NA; clone size: many; J gene: TRBJ1-2; CDR3 DNA: TGTGCCTGGATGGGGTATGGCTATGGCTACACCTTC; CDR3 protein: CAWMGYGYGYTF
V gene: TRBV2; D gene: TRBD1; clone size: many; J gene: TRBJ1-4; CDR3 DNA: TGTGCCAGCAGTAACCAAAACCAGGGGGCGCCCGTAAAACTGTTTTTT; CDR3 protein: CASSNQNQGAPVKLFF
V gene: TRBV6-1; D gene: TRBD2; clone size: many; J gene: TRBJ2-1; CDR3 DNA: TGTGCCAGCACCAGAGGACTAGGCGGGGGGCTCGAGCAGTTCTTC; CDR3 protein: CASTRGLGGGLEQFF
V gene: TRBV11-2; D gene: NA; clone size: many; J gene: TRBJ1-5; CDR3 DNA: TGTGCCAGCAGCTTAGCTGATTATAGCAATCAGCCCCAGCATTTT; CDR3 protein: CASSLADYSNQPQHF
V gene: TRBV28; D gene: NA; clone size: many; J gene: TRBJ1-2; CDR3 DNA: TGTGCCAGCAGCCCTACAGGGAGAGTCTATGGCTACACCTTC; CDR3 protein: CASSPTGRVYGYTF
V gene: TRBV6-5; D gene: NA; clone size: many; J gene: TRBJ1-1; CDR3 DNA: TGTGCCAGCAGTTACCGCCCGGAGAGCACTGAAGCTTTCTTT; CDR3 protein: CASSYRPESTEAFF
V gene: TRBV12-3/TRBV12-4; D gene: NA; clone size: many; J gene: TRBJ2-1; CDR3 DNA: TGTGCCAGCAGTGATGAGCCGAGCTCCTACAATGAGCAGTTCTTC; CDR3 protein: CASSDEPSSYNEQFF
V gene: TRBV24-1; D gene: NA; clone size: NA; J gene: TRBJ2-1; CDR3 DNA: TGTGCCACCAGTGAGAGGGGCGGAAACAATGAGCAGTTCTTC; CDR3 protein: CATSERGGNNEQFF
V gene: TRBV12-3/TRBV12-4; D gene: TRBD1; clone size: NA; J gene: TRBJ1-4; CDR3 DNA: TGTGCCAGCAGTTTGCACAGGGGTAGCGGTGAAAAACTGTTTTTT; CDR3 protein: CASSLHRGSGEKLFF
V gene: TRBV29-1; D gene: NA; clone size: NA; J gene: TRBJ1-4; CDR3 DNA: TGCAGCGTGGTCTTAACCGGGTCCAATAATGAAAAACTGTTTTTT; CDR3 protein: CSVVLTGSNNEKLFF
V gene: TRBV29-1; D gene: NA; clone size: NA; J gene: TRBJ1-4; CDR3 DNA: TGCAGCGTGTCAACTAATGAAAAACTGTTTTTT; CDR3 protein: CSVSTNEKLFF
V gene: TRBV19; D gene: NA; clone size: many; J gene: TRBJ1-3; CDR3 DNA: TGTGCCAGTAGTATAATGTCAGTCGCTGGAAACACCATATATTTT; CDR3 protein: CASSIMSVAGNTIYF
V gene: TRBV13; D gene: NA; clone size: many; J gene: TRBJ1-1; CDR3 DNA: TGTGCCAGCAGCTTAATCGCGAGGGGGACTGAAGCTTTCTTT; CDR3 protein: CASSLIARGTEAFF
V gene: TRBV28; D gene: NA; clone size: many; J gene: TRBJ2-7; CDR3 DNA: TGTGCCAGCAGTGTAGAGGGACCAGCCTACGAGCAGTACTTC; CDR3 protein: CASSVEGPAYEQYF
V gene: TRBV27; D gene: NA; clone size: many; J gene: TRBJ2-5; CDR3 DNA: TGTGCCAGCAGCCAATGGGGGTTACCCCCATTCGGGGCACTAAAAGAGACCCAGTACTTC; CDR3 protein: CASSQWGLPPFGALKETQYF
V gene: TRBV19; D gene: TRBD1; clone size: NA; J gene: TRBJ1-2; CDR3 DNA: TGTGCCAGTACCTCGAACTTCGGGACAGGGGGATTTGGCTACACCTTC; CDR3 protein: CASTSNFGTGGFGYTF
V gene: TRBV29-1; D gene: NA; clone size: many; J gene: TRBJ1-1; CDR3 DNA: TGCAGCATCGGACGGGTGAACACTGAAGCTTTCTTT; CDR3 protein: CSIGRVNTEAFF
V gene: TRBV20-1; D gene: NA; clone size: few; J gene: TRBJ2-1; CDR3 DNA: TGCAGTGCTTCGGACTGGAACAATGAGCAGTTCTTC; CDR3 protein: CSASDWNNEQFF
V gene: TRBV2; D gene: NA; clone size: many; J gene: TRBJ2-5; CDR3 DNA: TGTGCCAGTTTCGGGACTCACGGCGGGACCCAGTACTTC; CDR3 protein: CASFGTHGGTQYF
V gene: TRBV12-3/TRBV12-4; D gene: TRBD1; clone size: many; J gene: TRBJ2-7; CDR3 DNA: TGTGCCAGCAGTTTGAACAGGGGGTACGAGCAGTACTTC; CDR3 protein: CASSLNRGYEQYF
V gene: TRBV5-5; D gene: TRBD2; clone size: NA; J gene: TRBJ2-7; CDR3 DNA: TGTGCCAGCAGCCCAGGGGTAGCGGGGGGTGAGGAGCAGTACTTC; CDR3 protein: CASSPGVAGGEEQYF